This T cell receptor beta chain originates from a study of blood T cell repertoires in COVID-19. Libraries were prepared by immunoSEQ multiplex PCR; TCRdb keeps only in-frame clonotypes and omits some of them. In the table there are around 300,000 clones, 75% to 90% of which are singletons. The CDR3 consists of 13 residues. Germline loops: CDR1 MNHEY, CDR2 SVGAGI. Between the trimmed V and J ends, which lost 7 bases and 8 bases, there was a span of 17 bases. The rearrangement joins TRBV6-5 to TRBJ1-2; the D gene is possibly TRBD1 (6 bases). The sample was PBMCs or T cells enriched from blood (not recorded which). This sequence was found in a woman aged 40 to 50 who had recovered from COVID-19. The CDR3 loop is CASISTGTRGYTF. The CDR3, as DNA: TGTGCCAGCATCTCCACAGGGACGCGGGGCTACACCTTC.